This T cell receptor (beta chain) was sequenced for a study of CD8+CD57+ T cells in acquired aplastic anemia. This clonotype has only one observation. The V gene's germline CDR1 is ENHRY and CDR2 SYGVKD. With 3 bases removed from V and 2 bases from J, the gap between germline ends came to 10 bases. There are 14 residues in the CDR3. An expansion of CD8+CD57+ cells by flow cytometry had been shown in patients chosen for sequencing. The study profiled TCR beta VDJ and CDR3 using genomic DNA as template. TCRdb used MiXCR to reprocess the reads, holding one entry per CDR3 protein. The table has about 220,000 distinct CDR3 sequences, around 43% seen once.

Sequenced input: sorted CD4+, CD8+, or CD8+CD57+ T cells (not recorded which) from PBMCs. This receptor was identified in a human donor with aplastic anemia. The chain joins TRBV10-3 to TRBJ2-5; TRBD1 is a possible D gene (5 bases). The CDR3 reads CAISDPRQQETQYF. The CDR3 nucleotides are TGTGCCATCAGTGACCCACGACAGCAAGAGACCCAGTACTTC.